The 4 T cell receptor beta chains listed next were all sequenced from one sample in a study of Ad26.COV2.S vaccination and SARS-CoV-2 variants. The method was immunoSEQ multiplex PCR; TCRdb's version includes in-frame clones alone and lacks a portion of them. The sample carries hundreds of thousands of clones, roughly 90% recorded once. Treatment in this sample: some 20 received Ad26.COV2.S at low or high dose, single or two shots; about 5 received placebo; per-sample allocation not given. All samples were drawn on day 63, counting from the first vaccine or placebo injection. Sequencing used peripheral blood, obtained in a trial of Ad26.COV2.S vaccine versus placebo. Every receptor here comes from a person aged 18-65 years who received the Ad26.COV2.S COVID-19 vaccine or a placebo.

This chain uses TRBV13 with TRBJ1-5; 7 bases fit TRBD1. The CDR3 length is 17 residues. The trim removed 4 bases at V and 3 bases at J, leaving 12 bases unmatched. Germline loops: CDR1 PRHDT, CDR2 FYEKMQ (reference sequence). The CDR3 DNA is TGTGCCAGCAGCTCCTGGCCTTGGCAGGGGGTCAATCAGCCCCAGCATTTT. Its protein product is CASSSWPWQGVNQPQHF.

This clone has only a few counts. The chain carries TRBV3-1 (or the pseudogene TRBV3-2) and TRBJ1-1; D possibly corresponds to TRBD1 (5 bases). The V gene's germline CDR1 is LGHDT and CDR2 YNNKEL (reference sequence). Trimming took 0 bases from V and 12 from J, leaving 14 bases between them. This CDR3 region has 13 residues. The CDR3 region has the DNA TGTGCCAGCAGCCAAGAGGGCCAGGGTGTAACTTTCTTT. Residues: CASSQEGQGVTFF.

The chain recombines TRBV5-1 with TRBJ2-2, with D maybe TRBD2 (6 bases). Trimming removed 2 bases at V and 4 bases at J, with 12 bases between. The CDR3 length is 15 residues. From germline, CDR1 is SGHRS and CDR2 YFSETQ. The CDR3 region has the DNA TGCGCCAGCAGCTTTTTCAGGGAGGCCACCGGGGAGCTGTTTTTT. This gives the protein CASSFFREATGELFF. Combining the CDR3 with reference TRBV5-1 and TRBJ2-2 gives the whole variable domain KAGVTQTPRYLIKTRGQQVTLSCSPISGHRSVSWYQQTPGQGLQFLFEYFSETQRNKGNFPGRFSGRQFSNSRSEMNVSTLELGDSALYLCASSFFREATGELFFGEGSRLTVL.

This sequence joins TRBV7-9 and TRBJ1-5; D call uncertain. Germline V lookup: CDR1 SEHNR, CDR2 FQNEAQ (reference sequence). This CDR3 is built from 13 residues. V was shortened by 5 bases and J by 3 bases, with 8 bases between the two germline ends. The CDR3 loop is CASSGQHNQPQHF. For the CDR3, the DNA is TGTGCCAGCAGCGGGCAGCACAATCAGCCCCAGCATTTT.